One sample yielded the 25 T cell receptor beta chains listed below, sequenced in a study of T cells in Graves' hyperthyroidism and ophthalmopathy. Amplification yielded TCR beta CDR3 regions, with RNA transcripts as the source. Using the HTBI primer set, a first-round RT-PCR was run on the TCR CDR3. A single record per CDR3 protein comes from TCRdb applying MiXCR to the multiplex PCR reads. The sample includes about half a million distinct CDR3 sequences, approximately 23% seen only once; the top ten take about half. Material: blood. These receptor sequences come from a woman in her seventies with Graves' ophthalmopathy.

The CDR3: CSASGRFSYNEQFF. The CDR3 DNA reads as TGCAGTGCCTCGGGCCGGTTCTCCTACAATGAGCAGTTCTTC. This chain joins TRBV20-1 and TRBJ2-1; D not certain. CDR3 size: 14 residues. Trimming removed 6 bases at V and 0 bases at J, with 12 bases between. Germline V lookup: CDR1 DFQATT, CDR2 SNEGSKA (reference sequence).

V and J are TRBV2 and TRBJ2-7, with 9 bases fitting TRBD1. The CDR3 is 14 residues long. Germline V gene sequence: CDR1 SNHLY, CDR2 FYNNEI. The J segment lost 6 bases and the V segment lost 7 bases, leaving 10 bases of the junction unmatched. CDR3 sequence: CASTPDRGPGEQYF. Here the CDR3 DNA reads TGTGCCAGCACCCCGGACAGGGGCCCTGGCGAGCAGTACTTC. The full variable domain, its missing parts supplied by reference TRBV2 and TRBJ2-7, is EPEVTQTPSHQVTQMGQEVILRCVPISNHLYFYWYRQILGQKVEFLVSFYNNEISEKSEIFDDQFSVERPDGSNFTLKIRSTKLEDSAMYFCASTPDRGPGEQYFGPGTRLTVT.

This clonotype was counted between two and nine times. V and J are TRBV11-3 and TRBJ2-1; no reliable D call. Trimming shortened V by 0 bases and J by 10 bases, and 13 bases separated the two germline ends. Germline V gene sequence: CDR1 SGHNT, CDR2 YENEEA. CDR3 length equals 14 residues. The CDR3 DNA is TGTGCCAGCAGCTTAGATCTCGCCTCCCACGAGCAGTTCTTC. Protein sequence: CASSLDLASHEQFF.

Only a few counts were recorded for this clonotype. The rearrangement joins TRBV7-2 to TRBJ1-4, with TRBD1 identical over 8 bases. Germline loops: CDR1 SGHTA, CDR2 FQGNSA. The CDR3 contains 13 residues. V shed 8 bases and J 6 bases; nucleotides not matched to a gene: 5. CDR3 protein: CASRKQGDEKLFF. The CDR3 region has the DNA TGTGCCAGCCGAAAACAGGGGGATGAAAAACTGTTTTTT.

This clonotype has more than one count but fewer than ten. This chain connects TRBV6-1 to TRBJ1-1; TRBD1 agrees at 8 bases. Germline V gives CDR1 MNHNS, CDR2 SASEGT. V gave up 4 bases and J gave up 10 bases; unmatched junction bases: 11. This CDR3 has 14 amino acids. The CDR3, as DNA: TGTGCCAGCAGTGTCAGAGACAGGGGTGATGTAGCTTTCTTT. This sequence encodes CASSVRDRGDVAFF.

This clonotype was seen many times. The chain combines TRBV28 with TRBJ1-2; TRBD1 is a possible D gene (5 bases). Germline values: CDR1 MDHEN, CDR2 SYDVKM. CDR3 length equals 14 residues. V gave up 6 bases and J gave up 0 bases, with 11 bases separating them. The CDR3 DNA is TGTGCCAGCAGCGGACAAAATTCTAACTATGGCTACACCTTC. Its translation is CASSGQNSNYGYTF.

The chain uses TRBV6-1 and TRBJ2-1, with 10 nucleotides matching TRBD2. The CDR3 runs to 15 residues. CDR1 and CDR2 (germline): MNHNS, SASEGT. V shed 7 bases and J 9 bases; nucleotides not matched to a gene: 12. CDR3 sequence (DNA): TGTGCCAGCATCGAAATTTCACTAGCGGGAACTGAGCAGTTCTTC. Amino acid sequence: CASIEISLAGTEQFF.

CDR3 sequence: CASSLSGSLAGNTEAFF. Here the CDR3 DNA reads TGTGCCAGCAGCTTATCAGGCAGTTTGGCAGGGAACACTGAAGCTTTCTTT. The rearrangement links TRBV11-2 to TRBJ1-1; D is uncertain. V shed 2 bases and J shed 1 base, with 17 bases lying between them. The CDR3 is made up of 17 amino acids. The germline V gene has CDR1 SGHAT and CDR2 FQNNGV.

Turning to this clonotype: One end of the junction is discordant with germline, which a read error may explain. V and J are TRBV15 and TRBJ1-5, with D unclear. The germline gives CDR1 LNHNV, CDR2 YYDKDF (reference sequence). The CDR3 is made up of 16 amino acids. The CDR3 spells CAASRVPTAKNQPQHF. The CDR3 nucleotides read TGTGCCGCCAGCAGAGTTCCCACAGCGAAAAATCAGCCCCAGCATTTT.

V and J are TRBV30 and TRBJ2-7, with D perhaps being TRBD1 or TRBD2 (6 bases each). The CDR3 sequence is 12 residues long. The ends were cut back, 5 bases at V and 6 bases at J, with 14 bases in the middle. Germline V CDR1 and CDR2: GTSNPN, SVGIG (reference sequence). CDR3 residues: CAWGLGGGEQYF. CDR3 nucleotide sequence: TGTGCCTGGGGGCTTGGAGGGGGCGAGCAGTACTTC.

This clonotype has only a few counts. The J gene is TRBJ2-7, the V gene TRBV19, with 9 bases that match TRBD1. Losses at the gene ends were 3 bases for V and 1 base for J; bases not matched to a gene: 4. CDR1 is LNHDA and CDR2 is SQIVND in the germline V gene (reference sequence). This CDR3 spans 15 amino acids. CDR3 sequence reads: CASSIRTGASYEQYF. For the CDR3, the DNA is TGTGCCAGTAGTATCCGGACAGGGGCATCCTACGAGCAGTACTTC.

This chain links TRBV5-6 with TRBJ2-1; TRBD2 agrees at 8 bases. The CDR3 runs 14 residues. Germline-derived CDR1 and CDR2 are SGHDT and YYEEEE. J gave up 9 bases and V 4 bases, and 9 bases lay outside the gene matches. Here the CDR3 DNA reads TGTGCCAGCAGCCCGGGACTAGAGGGGGGTGAGCAGTTCTTC. Residues: CASSPGLEGGEQFF.

Only a few counts were recorded for this clonotype. This chain links TRBV9 with TRBJ1-4; 9 bases agree with TRBD1. J was trimmed by 5 bases and V by 2 bases; bases with no gene match: 4. The CDR3 loop spans 15 amino acids. The germline V gene encodes CDR1 SGDLS and CDR2 YYNGEE. The CDR3 DNA is TGTGCCAGCAGCGTCGGGACAGGGTGGAATGAAAAACTGTTTTTT. Protein product: CASSVGTGWNEKLFF.

The V gene is TRBV7-3, the J gene TRBJ2-5; D assignment may be TRBD1 or TRBD2 (5 bases each). The CDR3 contains 15 residues. The germline V and J ends were trimmed by 0 bases and 7 bases, with 15 bases remaining between them. The germline gives CDR1 SGHTA, CDR2 FQGTGA. The CDR3 DNA reads as TGTGCCAGCAGCTTAACAGCCTCCACGGGGCGGACCCAGTACTTC. Protein product: CASSLTASTGRTQYF.

The chain employs TRBV5-1 and TRBJ2-1; 9 bases fit TRBD2. Germline-derived CDR1 and CDR2 are SGHRS and YFSETQ. The CDR3 length is 15 residues. The V gene end was trimmed by 2 bases and the J gene end by 3 bases; junction bases not matched to a gene: 3. CDR3 protein: CASSFTSGLYNEQFF. The CDR3 DNA is TGCGCCAGCAGCTTTACTAGCGGGCTCTACAATGAGCAGTTCTTC.

The V and J genes are TRBV12-3 or TRBV12-4 and TRBJ2-1, with D perhaps TRBD2 (6 bases). Trimming left V 3 bases short and J 15 bases short, with 15 bases between. This CDR3 is built from 12 residues. The CDR3 DNA reads TGTGCCAGCAGTTTCGATAGCGGCCATATGTTCTTC. Amino acid sequence: CASSFDSGHMFF.

V usage is TRBV5-1 and J usage is TRBJ2-5, with TRBD2 identical over 8 bases. This CDR3 has 16 residues. V was clipped by 3 bases and J by 4 bases; unmatched bases: 11. Germline loops: CDR1 SGHRS, CDR2 YFSETQ. The CDR3 DNA is TGCGCCAGCAGCTCGGCATCGGGGGGGTTCGGAGAGACCCAGTACTTC. Its translation: CASSSASGGFGETQYF.

This clonotype was seen ten or more times. Sequence at one end of the junction differs from germline and may be a read error. The chain has TRBV12-3 or TRBV12-4 and TRBJ1-4, with 10 bases matching TRBD1. This CDR3 is built from 15 residues. Here the CDR3 reads CASSLAGQGLEKLFF. The CDR3 DNA reads TGTGCCAGCAGTCTAGCGGGACAGGGGCTGGAAAAACTGTTTTTT.

The chain links TRBV10-1 to TRBJ2-3; 9 nucleotides line up with TRBD2. Germline assignment: CDR1 WNHNN and CDR2 SYGVQD (reference sequence). CDR3 length: 15 residues. V trimming: 5 bases; J trimming: 1 base; junction bases outside the gene matches: 4. The CDR3 DNA is TGCGCCAGCAGTACCTCTAGCGGGGGCACAGATACGCAGTATTTT. Translation gives CASSTSSGGTDTQYF.

This clonotype has only a few counts. The gene calls are TRBV5-6 and TRBJ1-4; D possibly corresponds to TRBD1 (5 bases). The CDR3 runs to 15 residues. In germline, CDR1 is SGHDT, CDR2 YYEEEE. V lost 2 bases to trimming and J lost 4 bases, with 12 bases between them. The CDR3 reads CASSFRGTLNEKLFF. The DNA of the CDR3 is TGTGCCAGCAGCTTTCGGGGGACCCTTAATGAAAAACTGTTTTTT.

This clonotype was observed a few times. V is TRBV24-1 and J is TRBJ2-7; no clear D. Trimming removed 3 bases from V and 4 bases from J, with 3 bases in between. Germline loops: CDR1 KGHDR, CDR2 SFDVKD. The CDR3 extends over 11 amino acids. CDR3 protein: CATSDGYEQYF. The CDR3 DNA reads as TGTGCCACCAGTGATGGTTACGAGCAGTACTTC.

This clonotype showed up many times. The V gene is TRBV30, the J gene TRBJ2-5; D is possibly TRBD1 (6 bases). The CDR3 runs 14 residues. Trimming took 4 bases from V and 3 from J, leaving 15 bases between them. CDR1 is GTSNPN and CDR2 is SVGIG in the germline V gene (reference sequence). The CDR3 DNA is TGTGCCTGGAAGGACAGTTTGTTAGAAGAGACCCAGTACTTC. This codes for CAWKDSLLEETQYF.

This clonotype has a count of ten or more. The CDR3 protein is CASSYDPRALMNTEAFF. The CDR3 coding sequence is TGTGCCAGCAGTTACGACCCCAGGGCTTTGATGAACACTGAAGCTTTCTTT. V gene TRBV6-6 combines with J gene TRBJ1-1, with a tentative D call TRBD1 (5 bases). Per the germline V gene, CDR1 is MNHNY and CDR2 is SVGAGI (reference sequence). V lost 2 bases, J lost 0 bases, and 16 bases lay in between. The CDR3 sequence is 17 residues long.

On this clonotype: At one end, the junction sequence differs from germline, possibly due to a read error. The chain has TRBV7-7 and TRBJ2-5; D unresolved. CDR1 is SSHAT and CDR2 is FNYEAQ in the germline V gene (reference sequence). This CDR3 comprises 14 residues. The CDR3 region is CASSLAVFGETQYF. DNA of the CDR3: TGTGCTAGCAGCTTAGCCGTCTTTGGAGAGACCCAGTACTTC.

This clonotype occurred many times. The V and J genes are TRBV10-3 and TRBJ2-7; tentatively, D is TRBD1 (6 bases). Trimming left V 3 bases short and J 4 bases short, with 7 bases between. Germline lookup yields CDR1 ENHRY and CDR2 SYGVKD. The CDR3 sequence is 12 residues long. CDR3 nucleotide sequence: TGTGCCATCAGTGAACAGGGATACGAGCAGTACTTC. Amino acid sequence: CAISEQGYEQYF.